Following are 23 T cell receptor beta chains from one sample sequenced in a study of identical twins. TCRdb fed the 5' RACE reads into MiXCR, producing one record per CDR3 protein. This sample carries a few hundred thousand distinct CDR3 sequences, 12% to 15% of them seen once, and the ten largest clones take 0.35% to 0.45%. These data also formed part of another study, on yellow fever vaccine responses in identical twins.

Sequenced input: CD4+ T cells sorted from blood. Every receptor here comes from a woman younger than 30 in good health.

The chain uses TRBV6-1 and TRBJ2-1; no definite D call. The germline gives CDR1 MNHNS, CDR2 SASEGT. Deletions cut 6 bases from V and 0 bases from J, with 15 bases between. The CDR3 covers 16 residues. CDR3 residues: CASSPPTSSSYNEQFF. The CDR3 DNA is TGTGCCAGCAGCCCTCCTACTTCCAGCTCCTACAATGAGCAGTTCTTC.

The chain uses TRBV6-1 and TRBJ1-1; the D is unclear. This CDR3 is 10 amino acids long. V was shortened by 8 bases and J by 0 bases, with 1 base between the two germline ends. Looked up from germline, CDR1 is MNHNS and CDR2 is SASEGT. The CDR3 is CASLNTEAFF. CDR3 bases: TGTGCCAGCCTGAACACTGAAGCTTTCTTT.

This clonotype showed up just a few times. V and J are TRBV7-9 and TRBJ1-1; D may be TRBD1 (5 bases). Germline V gene data show CDR1 as SEHNR and CDR2 as FQNEAQ (reference sequence). V lost 5 bases to trimming and J lost 4 bases, with 14 bases between them. The CDR3 spans 14 residues. The CDR3 loop reads CASSRGHSSTEAFF. The CDR3 DNA sequence: TGTGCCAGCAGCCGCGGACATTCGAGCACTGAAGCTTTCTTT.

In its sample, this clonotype was seen a few times. The rearrangement joins TRBV5-1 to TRBJ2-1; the match to TRBD1 covers 9 bases. This CDR3 contains 15 residues. The germline V gene encodes CDR1 SGHRS and CDR2 YFSETQ. The junction had 6 bases not matched to a gene; V was cut back by 6 bases and J by 2 bases. The CDR3 loop is CASNSGQGTYNEQFF. CDR3 sequence (DNA): TGCGCCAGCAACTCGGGACAGGGAACCTACAATGAGCAGTTCTTC.

This clonotype has a handful of counts. The chain couples TRBV11-1 to TRBJ1-1; TRBD1 might be the D (6 bases). Germline CDR1 reads SGHAT; CDR2 reads FQDESV (reference sequence). The V end lost 8 bases, the J end lost 7 bases, and 17 bases lay between the germline ends. The CDR3 consists of 13 residues. CDR3 loop: CASCPEGGFEAFF. CDR3 bases: TGTGCCAGCTGCCCCGAGGGGGGATTTGAAGCTTTCTTT.

This clonotype was seen more than once but under ten times. This chain links TRBV20-1 with TRBJ2-2, with 12 bases fitting TRBD1. V lost 5 bases, J lost 5 bases, and 6 bases stayed unmatched. The CDR3 length is 15 residues. CDR1 and CDR2 from the germline V gene are DFQATT and SNEGSKA (reference sequence). The DNA for the CDR3 is TGCAGTGCTGCCCGGGACAGGGGGCATACCGGGGAGCTGTTTTTT. Protein product: CSAARDRGHTGELFF.

This clonotype was observed at least ten times. This chain links TRBV10-3 with TRBJ2-2, with 8 bases matching TRBD2. After removal of 4 bases from V and 2 bases from J, the junction contained 3 bases not matched to a gene. The CDR3 is 15 amino acids. CDR1 and CDR2 (germline): ENHRY, SYGVKD. The chain's CDR3 is CAISGTSGNTGELFF. In nucleotides, the CDR3 is TGTGCCATCAGTGGTACTAGCGGAAACACCGGGGAGCTGTTTTTT.

This clonotype was seen repeatedly, ten times or more. J is TRBJ2-1 and V is TRBV29-1; 7 bases fit TRBD2. Trimming cost V 4 bases and J 0 bases; bases outside gene matches: 15. The CDR3 totals 18 residues. Germline assignment: CDR1 SQVTM and CDR2 ANQGSEA. The CDR3 bases are TGCAGCGTTGTTCGTAATGGCGGGAGTTGGAGCTCCTACAATGAGCAGTTCTTC. Translated, it gives CSVVRNGGSWSSYNEQFF.

V usage is TRBV6-1 and J usage is TRBJ2-2; 8 nucleotides align to TRBD2. Germline V gene data show CDR1 as MNHNS and CDR2 as SASEGT. Trimming at V came to 8 bases and at J to 6 bases, leaving 11 bases not matched to a gene. The CDR3 consists of 15 residues. CDR3 residues: CASLRGAINPGELFF. CDR3 bases: TGTGCCAGCTTGCGGGGGGCTATTAACCCCGGGGAGCTGTTTTTT.

The chain uses TRBV10-3 and TRBJ1-2, with D perhaps TRBD1 (5 bases). There are 14 residues in the CDR3. Germline loops: CDR1 ENHRY, CDR2 SYGVKD. V lost 10 bases to trimming and J lost 4 bases, with 19 bases between them. The CDR3 bases are TGTGCCACCAGGACACAGGAAGACGCCTATGGCTACACCTTC. Its translation: CATRTQEDAYGYTF.

J is TRBJ2-1 and V is TRBV6-5; 11 bases align to TRBD2. From germline, CDR1 is MNHEY and CDR2 SVGAGI. V was clipped by 2 bases and J by 6 bases; unmatched bases: 6. The CDR3 length is 16 residues. CDR3 loop: CASSYLLAGVTNEQFF. Here the CDR3 DNA reads TGTGCCAGCAGTTACCTACTAGCGGGGGTTACCAATGAGCAGTTCTTC.

The sample holds a few counts of this clonotype. The chain links TRBV29-1 to TRBJ1-5; D possibly corresponds to TRBD1 (5 bases). Trimming removed 6 bases from V and 2 bases from J, with 14 bases in between. CDR1 is SQVTM, CDR2 ANQGSEA, per germline. The CDR3 sequence is 14 residues long. The CDR3 protein is CSVGGSSRNQPQHF. The CDR3 nucleotides read TGCAGCGTCGGGGGGTCCTCTCGCAATCAGCCCCAGCATTTT.

As concerns this clonotype: One end of the junction varies from germline; a read error may be responsible. The rearrangement joins TRBV28 to TRBJ2-1; D is uncertain. Germline V gene lookup returns CDR1 MDHEN and CDR2 SYDVKM. CDR3 length equals 13 residues. CDR3 protein: CASSLVSSNEQFF. DNA for the CDR3: TGTGCCAGCAGTTTAGTCTCCTCCAATGAGCAGTTCTTC.

This clonotype was observed a few times. The chain couples TRBV6-5 to TRBJ2-1; 8 bases are shared with TRBD2. The CDR3 length is 15 residues. The ends lost 2 bases at V and 9 bases at J; junction bases unmatched: 9. CDR1 and CDR2 from the germline V gene are MNHEY and SVGAGI. In DNA, the CDR3 is TGTGCCAGCAGTTACGGGACTAGATCGAGCAGTGAGCAGTTCTTC. Amino acid sequence: CASSYGTRSSSEQFF.

This clonotype was seen ten or more times. This rearrangement joins TRBV12-3 or TRBV12-4 to TRBJ1-1; D unresolved. The CDR3 has 11 amino acids. Trimming took off 2 bases at V and 7 bases at J, with 5 bases between the two ends. CDR3: CASSLLGEAFF. CDR3 DNA sequence: TGTGCCAGCAGTTTATTGGGTGAAGCTTTCTTT.

The sample holds a few counts of this clonotype. V and J are TRBV2 and TRBJ2-1; 10 positions agree with TRBD2. Unmatched junction bases numbered 9, after V lost 8 bases and J lost 8 bases. CDR1 SNHLY and CDR2 FYNNEI come from the germline V gene. The length of the CDR3 is 14 residues. The chain's CDR3 is CASRSGRAGHEQFF. The CDR3 coding sequence is TGTGCCAGCCGAAGCGGGAGGGCCGGTCATGAGCAGTTCTTC.

This clonotype was seen a handful of times. This rearrangement joins TRBV20-1 to TRBJ2-1; tentative D call: TRBD2 (6 bases). V was pared by 0 bases and J by 8 bases, with 23 bases between. The CDR3 is 17 amino acids. Per the germline V gene, CDR1 is DFQATT and CDR2 is SNEGSKA (reference sequence). DNA of the CDR3: TGCAGTGCTAGAGATAAAGGGCCGGGACTCCGGGGCCATGAGCAGTTCTTC. Translation gives CSARDKGPGLRGHEQFF.

The V call is TRBV12-3 or TRBV12-4, the J call TRBJ2-4, with 9 bases fitting TRBD2. V gave up 6 bases and J gave up 4 bases; unmatched junction bases: 4. CDR3 length: 14 amino acids. CDR3 region: CASRAGGPKNIQYF. The DNA of the CDR3 is TGTGCCAGCAGGGCGGGGGGGCCGAAAAACATTCAGTACTTC.

This clonotype was counted ten times or more. This rearrangement joins TRBV20-1 to TRBJ2-1; 7 bases are shared with TRBD2. Germline V gene sequence: CDR1 DFQATT, CDR2 SNEGSKA (reference sequence). J gave up 3 bases and V 7 bases, and 6 bases lay outside the gene matches. This CDR3 region has 13 residues. DNA of the CDR3: TGCAGTGGCGGTCGCGGGAGCTACAATGAGCAGTTCTTC. Protein: CSGGRGSYNEQFF.

This sequence joins TRBV5-1 and TRBJ2-1, with 9 positions matching TRBD1. The CDR3 runs 14 residues. Trimming at V came to 5 bases and at J to 7 bases, leaving 7 bases not matched to a gene. Per the germline V gene, CDR1 is SGHRS and CDR2 is YFSETQ. The DNA of the CDR3 is TGCGCCAGCAGAATGGACAGGGGTGGAAATGAGCAGTTCTTC. It translates to CASRMDRGGNEQFF.

This chain connects TRBV7-4 to TRBJ2-7; possibly TRBD2 for D (6 bases). Germline loops: CDR1 SGHVT, CDR2 SQSDAQ. The CDR3 covers 14 residues. V lost 4 bases, J lost 4 bases, and 14 bases lay in between. The CDR3 bases are TGTGCCAGCAGCTCGGGAGTTATACCATACGAGCAGTACTTC. The encoded protein is CASSSGVIPYEQYF.

The chain has TRBV3-1 and TRBJ2-2, with 10 bases lining up with TRBD2. The germline V gene has CDR1 LGHDT and CDR2 YNNKEL (reference sequence). CDR3 length equals 16 residues. Trimming at V came to 1 base and at J to 7 bases, leaving 6 bases not matched to a gene. The CDR3: CASSQGLAGVGGELFF. For the CDR3, the DNA is TGTGCCAGCAGCCAAGGTCTAGCGGGGGTTGGCGGGGAGCTGTTTTTT.

The rearrangement links TRBV20-1 to TRBJ2-1; TRBD2 is a possible D gene (5 bases). V lost 4 bases and J 6 bases, leaving 13 bases between the germline ends. The CDR3 contains 13 residues. Germline V gene lookup returns CDR1 DFQATT and CDR2 SNEGSKA (reference sequence). The CDR3 here is CSATPDFGNEQFF. The CDR3 nucleotides read TGCAGTGCTACCCCGGACTTCGGCAATGAGCAGTTCTTC.